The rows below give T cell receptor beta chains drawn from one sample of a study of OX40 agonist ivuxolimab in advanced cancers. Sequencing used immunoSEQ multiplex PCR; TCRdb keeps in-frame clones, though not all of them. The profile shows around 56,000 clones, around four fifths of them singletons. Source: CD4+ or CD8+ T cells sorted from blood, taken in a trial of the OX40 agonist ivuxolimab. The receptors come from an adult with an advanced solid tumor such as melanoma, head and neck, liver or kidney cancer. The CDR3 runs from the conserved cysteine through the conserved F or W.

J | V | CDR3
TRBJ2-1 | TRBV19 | CASSPGGSLYNEQFF
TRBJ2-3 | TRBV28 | CASSWTSGGLTDTQYF
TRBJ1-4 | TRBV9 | CASSVGGSTNEKLFF
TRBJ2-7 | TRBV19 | CASSMVGYEQYF
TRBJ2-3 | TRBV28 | CASSLWTASTDTQYF
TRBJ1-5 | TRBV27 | CASSFRGPNQPQHF
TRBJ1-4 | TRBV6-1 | CAILAGQGNEKLFF
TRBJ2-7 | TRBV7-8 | CASSLQGLVSYEQYF
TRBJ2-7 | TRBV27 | CASRELAGAPWQYF
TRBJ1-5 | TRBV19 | CASSITSGDQPQHF
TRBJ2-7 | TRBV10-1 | CASSQNSYEQYF
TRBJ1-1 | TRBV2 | CASSDPRGVAEAFF
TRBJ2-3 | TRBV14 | CASSQGRQWTQYF
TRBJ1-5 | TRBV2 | CASRGGEDQPQHF
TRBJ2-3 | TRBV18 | CASSPMMGLAPHTQYF
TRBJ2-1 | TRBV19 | CASKRDFEYNEQFF
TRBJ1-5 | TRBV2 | CASTVGQGGQPQHF
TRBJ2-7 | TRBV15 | CATSRDPLPTEQYF
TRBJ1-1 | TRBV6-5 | CASSYSNGGPTEAFF
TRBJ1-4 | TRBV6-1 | CASRNGHKLFF
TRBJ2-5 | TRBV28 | CASMLEETQYF
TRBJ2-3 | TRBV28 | CASSTAKGFTDTQYF
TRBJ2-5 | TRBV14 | CASNRGGETQYF
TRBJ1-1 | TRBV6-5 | CASTPDVVTEAFF
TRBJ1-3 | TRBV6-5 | CASSNHGGNTIYF
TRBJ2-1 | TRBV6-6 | CASSTGLDNEQFF
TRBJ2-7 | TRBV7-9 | CASSLEWPGLESSEQYF
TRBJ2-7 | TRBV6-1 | CASSAVFQSGTHEQYF